These 7 T cell receptor beta chains were all obtained from the same sample, sequenced in a study of identical twins. Via MiXCR, TCRdb re-called the 5' RACE reads, giving one row per CDR3 protein. The table lists 420,000 or so distinct CDR3 sequences, under 20% of them singletons. Sequences were obtained from naive T cells sorted from blood. The receptors come from a man in his fifties or sixties in good health.

This clonotype has more than one count but fewer than ten. This chain joins TRBV29-1 and TRBJ1-1; perhaps TRBD1 as D (6 bases). Germline V gene lookup returns CDR1 SQVTM and CDR2 ANQGSEA. Trimming stripped 5 bases from V and 1 base from J, with 17 bases between. This CDR3 comprises 15 residues. The CDR3 region has the DNA TGCAGCGTTACCCCAGGGGTTGGTGGGAACACTGAAGCTTTCTTT. This encodes CSVTPGVGGNTEAFF.

The V and J genes are TRBV29-1 and TRBJ2-7; the match to TRBD1 covers 9 bases. This CDR3 region has 13 residues. Germline trimming cut 5 bases from V and 2 bases from J; bases unmatched to any gene: 4. From germline, CDR1 is SQVTM and CDR2 ANQGSEA. The CDR3 DNA is TGCAGCGTTCCGGGACAGGGAACCTACGAGCAGTACTTC. It yields the protein CSVPGQGTYEQYF.

This clonotype was seen ten or more times. The chain recombines TRBV5-5 with TRBJ2-2; D may be TRBD2 (7 bases). The CDR3 has 17 amino acids. The germline gives CDR1 SGHKS, CDR2 YYEKEE (reference sequence). The V and J ends lost 2 bases and 0 bases respectively, with 14 bases between them. CDR3 sequence reads: CASSLGGGTSNTGELFF. Written as DNA, the CDR3 is TGTGCCAGCAGCTTAGGGGGGGGGACATCGAACACCGGGGAGCTGTTTTTT.

This clonotype was found many times. The chain is built from TRBV28 and TRBJ1-2; TRBD1 might be the D (5 bases). Germline CDR1 MDHEN, CDR2 SYDVKM. The ends were cut back, 7 bases at V and 3 bases at J, with 6 bases in the middle. The CDR3 is 11 residues long. The CDR3 DNA follows: TGTGCCAGCACAGGGTACTATGGCTACACCTTC. Protein product: CASTGYYGYTF.

Comment on this clonotype: A much bigger clone sits one base away, suggesting this may be a read error. The rearrangement links TRBV11-2 to TRBJ2-7; TRBD1 aligns across 9 bases. With 4 bases clipped from V and 4 bases from J, the junction kept 2 bases outside the gene matches. This CDR3 has 13 amino acids. Germline V gene sequence: CDR1 SGHAT, CDR2 FQNNGV. In DNA, the CDR3 is TGTGCCAGCAGCTCCGGGACAGGGTACGAGCAGTACTTC. It codes for CASSSGTGYEQYF.

There are many counts of this clonotype. The chain carries TRBV11-2 and TRBJ2-1; unclear D gene. This CDR3 is built from 14 residues. V was trimmed by 5 bases and J by 10 bases, leaving 18 bases between them. Germline assignment: CDR1 SGHAT and CDR2 FQNNGV. Here the CDR3 reads CASSPSTLYSEQFF. In DNA form, the CDR3 reads TGTGCCAGCAGCCCTTCGACGCTCTACAGCGAGCAGTTCTTC. The whole variable domain, filled in from reference TRBV11-2 and TRBJ2-1, reads EAGVAQSPRYKIIEKRQSVAFWCNPISGHATLYWYQQILGQGPKLLIQFQNNGVVDDSQLPKDRFSAERLKGVDSTLKIQPAKLEDSAVYLCASSPSTLYSEQFFGPGTRLTVL.

V usage is TRBV20-1 and J usage is TRBJ2-1; perhaps TRBD2 as D (5 bases). Trimming took 0 bases from V and 6 from J, leaving 15 bases between them. Germline V lookup: CDR1 DFQATT, CDR2 SNEGSKA (reference sequence). This CDR3 is built from 15 residues. The CDR3 DNA follows: TGCAGTGCTAGAGATGCCCGGGGAAGAGGCAATGAGCAGTTCTTC. Translating gives CSARDARGRGNEQFF.